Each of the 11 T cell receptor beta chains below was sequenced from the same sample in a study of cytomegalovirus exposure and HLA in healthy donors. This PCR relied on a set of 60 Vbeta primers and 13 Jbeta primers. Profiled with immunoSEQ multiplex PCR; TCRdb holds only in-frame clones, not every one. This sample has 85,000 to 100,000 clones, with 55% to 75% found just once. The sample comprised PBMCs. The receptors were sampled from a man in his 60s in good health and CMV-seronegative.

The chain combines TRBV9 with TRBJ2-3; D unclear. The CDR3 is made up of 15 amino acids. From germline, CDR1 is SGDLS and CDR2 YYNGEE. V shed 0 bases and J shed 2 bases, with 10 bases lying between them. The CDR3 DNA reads TGTGCCAGCAGCGTAGTGCCAGGCATCACAGATACGCAGTATTTT. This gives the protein CASSVVPGITDTQYF.

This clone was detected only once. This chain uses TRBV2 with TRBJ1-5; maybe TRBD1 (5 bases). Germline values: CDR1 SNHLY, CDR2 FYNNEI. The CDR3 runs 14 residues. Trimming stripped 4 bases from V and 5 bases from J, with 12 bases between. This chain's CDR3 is CASSVTGGYQPQHF. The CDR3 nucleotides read TGTGCCAGCAGTGTTACGGGGGGGTATCAGCCCCAGCATTTT.

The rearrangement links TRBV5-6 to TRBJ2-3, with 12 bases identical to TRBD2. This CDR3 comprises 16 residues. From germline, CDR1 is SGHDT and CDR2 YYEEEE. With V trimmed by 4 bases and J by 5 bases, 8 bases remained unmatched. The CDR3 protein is CASSAATSGRIDTQYF. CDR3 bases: TGTGCCAGCAGCGCCGCGACTAGCGGGAGAATAGATACGCAGTATTTT.

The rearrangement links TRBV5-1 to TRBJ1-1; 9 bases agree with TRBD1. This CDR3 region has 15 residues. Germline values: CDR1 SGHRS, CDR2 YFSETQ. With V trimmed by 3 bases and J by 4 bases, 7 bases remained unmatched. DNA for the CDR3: TGCGCCAGCAGCTCTGCGGTGACAGGGGGCACTGAAGCTTTCTTT. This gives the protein CASSSAVTGGTEAFF.

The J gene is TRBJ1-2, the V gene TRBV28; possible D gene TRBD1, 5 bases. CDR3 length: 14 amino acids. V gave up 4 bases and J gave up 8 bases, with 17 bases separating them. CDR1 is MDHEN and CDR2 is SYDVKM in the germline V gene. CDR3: CASSSVGDVLGYTF. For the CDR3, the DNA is TGTGCCAGCAGTTCCGTAGGGGATGTGTTGGGCTACACCTTC.

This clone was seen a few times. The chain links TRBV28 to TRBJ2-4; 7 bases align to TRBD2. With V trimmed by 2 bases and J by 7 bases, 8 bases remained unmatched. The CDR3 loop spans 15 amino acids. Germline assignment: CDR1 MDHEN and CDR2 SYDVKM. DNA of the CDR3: TGTGCCAGCAGTTTACTCTCGGGGGGTTGGAACATTCAGTACTTC. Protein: CASSLLSGGWNIQYF.

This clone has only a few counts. The CDR3 sequence is CASSLGTGELFF. CDR3 sequence (DNA): TGTGCCAGCAGCCTCGGGACCGGGGAGCTGTTTTTT. The V call is TRBV11-3, the J call TRBJ2-2; no firm D call. Germline assignment: CDR1 SGHNT and CDR2 YENEEA. This CDR3 contains 12 residues. V lost 5 bases and J 5 bases, leaving 6 bases between the germline ends.

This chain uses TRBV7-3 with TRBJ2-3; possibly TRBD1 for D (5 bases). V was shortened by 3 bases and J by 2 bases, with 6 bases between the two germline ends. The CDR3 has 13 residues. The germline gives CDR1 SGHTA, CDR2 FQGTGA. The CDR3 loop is CASSLDTTDTQYF. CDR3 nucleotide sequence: TGTGCCAGCAGCTTGGACACCACAGATACGCAGTATTTT.

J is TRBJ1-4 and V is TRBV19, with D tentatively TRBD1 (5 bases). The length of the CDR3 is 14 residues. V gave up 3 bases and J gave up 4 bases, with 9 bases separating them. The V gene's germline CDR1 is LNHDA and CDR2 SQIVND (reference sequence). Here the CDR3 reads CASSMGRYNEKLFF. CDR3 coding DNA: TGTGCCAGTAGTATGGGGCGGTATAATGAAAAACTGTTTTTT.

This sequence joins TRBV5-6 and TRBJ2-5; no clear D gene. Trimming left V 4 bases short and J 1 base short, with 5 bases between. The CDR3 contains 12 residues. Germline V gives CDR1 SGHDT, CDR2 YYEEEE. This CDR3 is CASSPTQETQYF. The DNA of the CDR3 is TGTGCCAGCAGCCCTACCCAAGAGACCCAGTACTTC.

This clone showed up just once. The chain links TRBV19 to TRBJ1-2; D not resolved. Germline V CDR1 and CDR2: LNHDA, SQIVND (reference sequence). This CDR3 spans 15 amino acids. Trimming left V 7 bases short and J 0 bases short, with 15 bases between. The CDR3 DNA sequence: TGTGCCAGTACCAATCTTCCGGGGACTAACTATGGCTACACCTTC. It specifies CASTNLPGTNYGYTF.